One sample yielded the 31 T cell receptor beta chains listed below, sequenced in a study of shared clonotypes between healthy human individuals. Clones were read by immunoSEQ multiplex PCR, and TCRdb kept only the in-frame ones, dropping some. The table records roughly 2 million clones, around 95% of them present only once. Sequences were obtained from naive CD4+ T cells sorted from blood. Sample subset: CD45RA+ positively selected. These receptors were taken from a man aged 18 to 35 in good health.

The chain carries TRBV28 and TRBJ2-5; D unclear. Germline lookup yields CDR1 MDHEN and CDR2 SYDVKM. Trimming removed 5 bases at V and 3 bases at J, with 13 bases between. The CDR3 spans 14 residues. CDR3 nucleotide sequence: TGTGCCAGCAGTCTCGGACGGCTCAAAGAGACCCAGTACTTC. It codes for CASSLGRLKETQYF.

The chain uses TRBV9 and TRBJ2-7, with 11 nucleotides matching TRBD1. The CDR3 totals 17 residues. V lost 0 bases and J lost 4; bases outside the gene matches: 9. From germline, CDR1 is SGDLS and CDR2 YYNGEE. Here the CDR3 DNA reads TGTGCCAGCAGCGTAGGACTGAGGGGGACAGGGGGTTACGAGCAGTACTTC. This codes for CASSVGLRGTGGYEQYF.

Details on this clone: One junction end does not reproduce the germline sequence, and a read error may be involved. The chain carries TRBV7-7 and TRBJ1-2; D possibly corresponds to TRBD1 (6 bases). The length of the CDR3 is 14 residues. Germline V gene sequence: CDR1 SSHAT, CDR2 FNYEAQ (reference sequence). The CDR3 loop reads CASSLAGDVDGYTF. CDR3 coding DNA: TGTGCTAGCAGCTTAGCAGGGGACGTGGATGGCTACACCTTC.

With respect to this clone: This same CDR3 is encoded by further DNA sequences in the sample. The CDR3 nucleotides are TGTGCCAGCTCCCCGGGGGCCGTTTCCTACGAGCAGTACTTC. Amino acid sequence: CASSPGAVSYEQYF. The chain joins TRBV18 to TRBJ2-7, with D tentatively TRBD1 or TRBD2 (6 bases each). This CDR3 has 14 residues. Germline-derived CDR1 and CDR2 are KGHSH and LQKENI. Trimming took off 6 bases at V and 1 base at J, with 13 bases between the two ends.

The chain's CDR3 is CASSRRTSGLTYNEQFF. The CDR3 DNA reads TGTGCCAGCAGCCGGAGGACTAGCGGGCTAACCTACAATGAGCAGTTCTTC. The chain employs TRBV5-4 and TRBJ2-1, with 11 positions matching TRBD2. Germline V gene sequence: CDR1 SGHNT, CDR2 YYREEE (reference sequence). This CDR3 comprises 17 residues. Trimming cost V 4 bases and J 2 bases; bases outside gene matches: 8.

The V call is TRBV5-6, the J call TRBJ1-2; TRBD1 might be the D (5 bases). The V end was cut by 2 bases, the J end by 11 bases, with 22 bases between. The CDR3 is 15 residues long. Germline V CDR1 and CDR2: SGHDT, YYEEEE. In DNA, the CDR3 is TGTGCCAGCAGCTTAGTCCAGGAATTGGTAAAGGGGTACACCTTC. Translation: CASSLVQELVKGYTF.

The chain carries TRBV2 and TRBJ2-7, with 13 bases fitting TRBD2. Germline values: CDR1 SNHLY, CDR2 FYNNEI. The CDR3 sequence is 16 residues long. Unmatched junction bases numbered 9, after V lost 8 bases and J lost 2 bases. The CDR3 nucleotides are TGTGCCAGCCGGCTGGAACTAGCGGGAGGGCCCTACGAGCAGTACTTC. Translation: CASRLELAGGPYEQYF. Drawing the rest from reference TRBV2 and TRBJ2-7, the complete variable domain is EPEVTQTPSHQVTQMGQEVILRCVPISNHLYFYWYRQILGQKVEFLVSFYNNEISEKSEIFDDQFSVERPDGSNFTLKIRSTKLEDSAMYFCASRLELAGGPYEQYFGPGTRLTVT.

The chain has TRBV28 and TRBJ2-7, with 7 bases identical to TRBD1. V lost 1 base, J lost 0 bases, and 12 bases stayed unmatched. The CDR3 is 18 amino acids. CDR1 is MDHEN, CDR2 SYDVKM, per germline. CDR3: CASSLLGGVDRTSYEQYF. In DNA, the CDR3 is TGTGCCAGCAGTTTATTAGGTGGAGTGGACAGGACCTCCTACGAGCAGTACTTC.

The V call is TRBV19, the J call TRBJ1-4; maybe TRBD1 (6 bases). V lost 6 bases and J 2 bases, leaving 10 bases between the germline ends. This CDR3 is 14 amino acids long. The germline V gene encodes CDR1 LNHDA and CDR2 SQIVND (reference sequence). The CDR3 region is CASSPGGTNEKLFF. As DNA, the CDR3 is TGTGCCAGTAGCCCCGGGGGCACTAATGAAAAACTGTTTTTT.

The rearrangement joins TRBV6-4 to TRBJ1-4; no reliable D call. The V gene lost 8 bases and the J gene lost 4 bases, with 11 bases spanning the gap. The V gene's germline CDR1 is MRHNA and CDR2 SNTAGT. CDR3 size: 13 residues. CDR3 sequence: CASPKGINEKLFF. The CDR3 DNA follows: TGTGCCAGCCCCAAAGGTATTAATGAAAAACTGTTTTTT.

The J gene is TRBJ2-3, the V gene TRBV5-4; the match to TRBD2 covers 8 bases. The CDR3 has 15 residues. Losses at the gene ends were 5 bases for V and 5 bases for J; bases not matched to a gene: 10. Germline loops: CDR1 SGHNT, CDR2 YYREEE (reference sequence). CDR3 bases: TGTGCCAGCAGTGTTCCGGGGGGGCCAGGAGATACGCAGTATTTT. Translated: CASSVPGGPGDTQYF.

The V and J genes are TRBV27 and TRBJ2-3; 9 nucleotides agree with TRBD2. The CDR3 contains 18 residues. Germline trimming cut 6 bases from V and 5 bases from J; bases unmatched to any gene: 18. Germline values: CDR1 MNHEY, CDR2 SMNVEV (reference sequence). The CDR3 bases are TGTGCCAGCAGACCCCGCGGGGCTAGCGGGGATGGTGGAGATACGCAGTATTTT. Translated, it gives CASRPRGASGDGGDTQYF.

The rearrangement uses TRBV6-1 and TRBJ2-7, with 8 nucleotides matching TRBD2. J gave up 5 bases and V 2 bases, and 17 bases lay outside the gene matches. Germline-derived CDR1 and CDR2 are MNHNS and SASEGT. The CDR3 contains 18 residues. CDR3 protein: CASSESGSNRRRIDEQYF. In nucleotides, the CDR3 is TGTGCCAGCAGTGAAAGCGGGAGTAATCGTCGCAGAATTGACGAGCAGTACTTC.

CDR3 protein: CAISEVSQPQHF. The CDR3 DNA is TGTGCCATCAGTGAGGTCAGCCAGCCCCAGCATTTT. The chain joins TRBV10-3 to TRBJ1-5, with no clear D. Germline V gives CDR1 ENHRY, CDR2 SYGVKD. V was clipped by 2 bases and J by 7 bases, with 6 bases between them. This CDR3 spans 12 amino acids.

CDR3 amino acids: CARRGQGAIGELFF. The DNA for the CDR3 is TGTGCCCGGCGCGGACAGGGGGCGATCGGGGAGCTGTTTTTT. This sequence joins TRBV30 and TRBJ2-2; 11 bases agree with TRBD1. This CDR3 contains 14 residues. The V gene's germline CDR1 is GTSNPN and CDR2 SVGIG (reference sequence). Trimming cost V 8 bases and J 7 bases; bases outside gene matches: 9.

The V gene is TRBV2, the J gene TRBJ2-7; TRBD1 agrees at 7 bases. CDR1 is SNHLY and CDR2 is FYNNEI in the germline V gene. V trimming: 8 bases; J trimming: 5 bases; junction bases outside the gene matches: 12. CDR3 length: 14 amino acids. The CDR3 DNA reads TGTGCCAGCGGGCCGGACAGGTCTGTTAACGAGCAGTACTTC. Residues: CASGPDRSVNEQYF.

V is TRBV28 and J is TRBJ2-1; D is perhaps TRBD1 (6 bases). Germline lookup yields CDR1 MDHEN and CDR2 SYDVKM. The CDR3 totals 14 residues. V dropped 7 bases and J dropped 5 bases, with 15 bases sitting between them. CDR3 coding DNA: TGTGCCAGCACCCCAGGGGCTTTGGACAATGAGCAGTTCTTC. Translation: CASTPGALDNEQFF.

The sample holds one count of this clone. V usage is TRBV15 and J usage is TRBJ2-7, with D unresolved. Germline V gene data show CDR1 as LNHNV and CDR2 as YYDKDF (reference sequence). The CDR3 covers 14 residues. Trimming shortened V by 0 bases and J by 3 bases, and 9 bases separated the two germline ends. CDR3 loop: CATSRDPGHYEQYF. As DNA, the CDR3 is TGTGCCACCAGCAGAGATCCAGGCCACTACGAGCAGTACTTC.

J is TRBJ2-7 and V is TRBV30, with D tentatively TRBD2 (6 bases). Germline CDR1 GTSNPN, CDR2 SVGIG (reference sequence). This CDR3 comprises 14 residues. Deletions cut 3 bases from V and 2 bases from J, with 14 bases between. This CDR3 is CAWSLSGLTYEQYF. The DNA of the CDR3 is TGTGCCTGGAGCCTAAGCGGGCTGACCTACGAGCAGTACTTC.

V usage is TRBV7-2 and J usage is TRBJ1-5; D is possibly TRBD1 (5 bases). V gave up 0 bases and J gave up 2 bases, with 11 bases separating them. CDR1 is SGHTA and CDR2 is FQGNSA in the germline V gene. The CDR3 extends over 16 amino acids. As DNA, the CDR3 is TGTGCCAGCAGCTTAGCCGCAGGGACCGGCAATCAGCCCCAGCATTTT. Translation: CASSLAAGTGNQPQHF.

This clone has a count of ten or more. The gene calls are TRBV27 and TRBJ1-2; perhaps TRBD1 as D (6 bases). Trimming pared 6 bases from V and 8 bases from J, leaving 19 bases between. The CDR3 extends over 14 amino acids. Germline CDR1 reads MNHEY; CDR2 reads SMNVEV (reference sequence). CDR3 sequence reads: CASSRGWGLGGYTF. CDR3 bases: TGTGCCAGCAGCCGAGGGTGGGGGCTAGGAGGCTACACCTTC.

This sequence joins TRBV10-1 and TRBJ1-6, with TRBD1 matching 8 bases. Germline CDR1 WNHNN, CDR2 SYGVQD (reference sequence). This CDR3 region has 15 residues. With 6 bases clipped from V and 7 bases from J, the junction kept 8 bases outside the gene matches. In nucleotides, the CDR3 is TGCGCCAGCAGCGACGGACAGGGACCGAATTCACCCCTCCACTTT. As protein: CASSDGQGPNSPLHF.

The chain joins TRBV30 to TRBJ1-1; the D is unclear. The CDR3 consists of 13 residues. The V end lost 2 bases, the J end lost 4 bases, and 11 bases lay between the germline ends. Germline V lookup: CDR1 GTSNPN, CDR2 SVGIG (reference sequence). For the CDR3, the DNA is TGTGCCTGGAGTTCCCGGAGGGTCACTGAAGCTTTCTTT. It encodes CAWSSRRVTEAFF.

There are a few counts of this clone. The CDR3 DNA sequence: TGTGCCAGCAGTGAAGCCGTGTTGGCGAGCGAGCCCGCCTACGAGCAGTACTTC. It is translated as CASSEAVLASEPAYEQYF. The rearrangement links TRBV2 to TRBJ2-7; unclear D gene. Trimming took 0 bases from V and 2 from J, leaving 20 bases between them. The CDR3 is made up of 18 amino acids. The germline gives CDR1 SNHLY, CDR2 FYNNEI.

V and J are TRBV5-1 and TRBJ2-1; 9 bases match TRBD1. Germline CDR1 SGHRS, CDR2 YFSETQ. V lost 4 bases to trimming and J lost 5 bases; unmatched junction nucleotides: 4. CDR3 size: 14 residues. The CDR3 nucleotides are TGCGCCAGCAGCACATGGACAGGGGACAATGAGCAGTTCTTC. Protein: CASSTWTGDNEQFF.

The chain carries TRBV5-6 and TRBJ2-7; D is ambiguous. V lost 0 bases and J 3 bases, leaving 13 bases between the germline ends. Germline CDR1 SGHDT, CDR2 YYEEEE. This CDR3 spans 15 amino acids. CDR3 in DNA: TGTGCCAGCAGCTTGGGGCAGTATATTTACTACGAGCAGTACTTC. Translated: CASSLGQYIYYEQYF.

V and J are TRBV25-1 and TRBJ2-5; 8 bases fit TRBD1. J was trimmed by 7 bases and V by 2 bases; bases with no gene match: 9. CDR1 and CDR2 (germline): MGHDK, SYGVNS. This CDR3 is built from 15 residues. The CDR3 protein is CASSEQGARAGTQYF. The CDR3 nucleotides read TGTGCCAGCAGTGAACAGGGGGCGAGGGCCGGGACCCAGTACTTC.

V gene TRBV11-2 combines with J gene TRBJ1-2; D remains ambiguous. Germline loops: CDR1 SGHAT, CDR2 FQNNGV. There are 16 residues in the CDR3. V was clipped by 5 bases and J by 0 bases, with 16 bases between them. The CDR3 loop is CASSLSGRLANYGYTF. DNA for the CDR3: TGTGCCAGCAGCCTTTCAGGACGGCTAGCTAACTATGGCTACACCTTC.

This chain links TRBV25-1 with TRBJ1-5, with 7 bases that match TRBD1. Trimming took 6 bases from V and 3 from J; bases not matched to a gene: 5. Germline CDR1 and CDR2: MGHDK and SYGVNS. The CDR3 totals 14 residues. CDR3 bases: TGTGCCAGCAGGCAGGGGGGTATCAATCAGCCCCAGCATTTT. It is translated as CASRQGGINQPQHF.

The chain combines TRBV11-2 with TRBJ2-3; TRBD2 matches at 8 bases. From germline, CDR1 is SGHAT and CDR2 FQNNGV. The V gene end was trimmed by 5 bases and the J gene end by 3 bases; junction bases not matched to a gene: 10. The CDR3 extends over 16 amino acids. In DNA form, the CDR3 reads TGTGCCAGCAGCCGAGGGGCGGGGGGCTGGACAGATACGCAGTATTTT. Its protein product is CASSRGAGGWTDTQYF.

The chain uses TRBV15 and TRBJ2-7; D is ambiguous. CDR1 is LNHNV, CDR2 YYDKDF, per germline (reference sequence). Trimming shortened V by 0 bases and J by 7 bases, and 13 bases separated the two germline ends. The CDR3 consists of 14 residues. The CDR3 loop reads CATSRDVAAGEQYF. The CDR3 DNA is TGTGCCACCAGCAGAGATGTGGCAGCTGGGGAGCAGTACTTC.